What follows are 10 T cell receptor beta chains derived from one specimen sequenced in a study of T cells in Graves' hyperthyroidism and ophthalmopathy. TCR beta CDR3 sequences were amplified from RNA transcripts. HTBI primers drove first-round RT-PCR of the TCR CDR3. Via MiXCR, TCRdb re-called the multiplex PCR reads, giving one row per CDR3 protein. The table lists 550,000 to 850,000 distinct CDR3 sequences, around 20% of them singletons. Sequencing was performed on blood. The receptor set was obtained from a woman in her forties or fifties with Graves' hyperthyroidism that later progressed to Graves' ophthalmopathy.

This clonotype has at least ten counts. This rearrangement joins TRBV3-1 to TRBJ2-2, with D perhaps TRBD1 (5 bases). Germline-derived CDR1 and CDR2 are LGHDT and YNNKEL (reference sequence). The CDR3 is 14 amino acids. Trimming removed 1 base from V and 5 bases from J, with 8 bases in between. The CDR3 spells CASSQAQGTGELFF. CDR3 in DNA: TGTGCCAGCAGCCAAGCTCAGGGTACCGGGGAGCTGTTTTTT.

The V gene is TRBV6-1, the J gene TRBJ1-6, with no clear D. Germline V lookup: CDR1 MNHNS, CDR2 SASEGT. The CDR3 contains 20 residues. V lost 6 bases and J 0 bases, leaving 24 bases between the germline ends. This CDR3 reads CASRATSIDYFDSYNSPLHF. The CDR3 nucleotides read TGTGCCAGCAGAGCCACCTCGATTGACTATTTTGACTCCTATAATTCACCCCTCCACTTT.

This clonotype has at least ten counts. J is TRBJ2-2 and V is TRBV6-2 or TRBV6-3, with D tentatively TRBD1 or TRBD2 (6 bases each). CDR1 MNHEY and CDR2 SVGEGT come from the germline V gene. The CDR3 is 14 residues long. V lost 6 bases to trimming and J lost 5 bases, with 13 bases between them. The CDR3 sequence: CASSRGRWTGELFF. CDR3 sequence (DNA): TGTGCCAGCAGCCGGGGGCGGTGGACCGGGGAGCTGTTTTTT.

The table lists this clonotype with a few counts. V and J are TRBV12-3 or TRBV12-4 and TRBJ1-3; perhaps TRBD1 as D (6 bases). V gave up 7 bases and J gave up 8 bases, with 18 bases separating them. This CDR3 is 14 amino acids long. In nucleotides, the CDR3 is TGTGCCAGCACCTGGGGGCAGGTAGTGGACACCATATATTTT. Amino acid sequence: CASTWGQVVDTIYF.

The table lists this clonotype with a few counts. The chain has TRBV4-1 and TRBJ1-2; D is uncertain. The germline CDR1 and CDR2 sequences are MGHRA and YSYEKL. The CDR3 spans 15 residues. Deletions cut 4 bases from V and 2 bases from J, with 14 bases between. This chain's CDR3 is CASSPATAPNYGYTF. The CDR3 bases are TGCGCCAGCAGCCCGGCGACGGCCCCCAACTATGGCTACACCTTC.

This clonotype has more than one count but fewer than ten. V usage is TRBV2 and J usage is TRBJ1-6; 8 bases agree with TRBD1. The germline CDR1 and CDR2 sequences are SNHLY and FYNNEI. This CDR3 region has 18 residues. V dropped 2 bases and J dropped 1; count of bases not matched to a gene: 7. In nucleotides, the CDR3 is TGTGCCAGCAGTGAAAAAGGACAGGGAGCGTCCTATAATTCACCCCTCCACTTT. Translation: CASSEKGQGASYNSPLHF. Full variable domain (outside the CDR3, taken from reference TRBV2 and TRBJ1-6): EPEVTQTPSHQVTQMGQEVILRCVPISNHLYFYWYRQILGQKVEFLVSFYNNEISEKSEIFDDQFSVERPDGSNFTLKIRSTKLEDSAMYFCASSEKGQGASYNSPLHFGNGTRLTVT.

The chain carries TRBV6-2 or TRBV6-3 and TRBJ1-1; D may be TRBD1 (6 bases). Germline V gives CDR1 MNHEY, CDR2 SVGEGT. Trimming took 9 bases from V and 3 from J, leaving 17 bases between them. The CDR3 is 14 residues long. The CDR3 loop reads CARYPQGSYTEAFF. The CDR3 coding sequence is TGTGCCAGATATCCTCAGGGGAGCTACACTGAAGCTTTCTTT.

The gene calls are TRBV6-5 and TRBJ2-2, with 7 bases matching TRBD2. Germline loops: CDR1 MNHEY, CDR2 SVGAGI. This CDR3 has 16 residues. V lost 0 bases and J lost 5; bases outside the gene matches: 6. The DNA of the CDR3 is TGTGCCAGCAGTTACTCTGCGGGGGAGATTACCGGGGAGCTGTTTTTT. As protein: CASSYSAGEITGELFF.

As regards this clonotype: Mismatch with germline at one junction end may stem from a read error. CDR3 bases: TGTGCCAGCTCACCAGACAGGGGCCAGAATCAGCCCCGGCATTTT. Its translation: CASSPDRGQNQPRHF. This chain joins TRBV18 and TRBJ1-5, with 8 positions matching TRBD1. The CDR3 is made up of 15 amino acids. The germline CDR1 and CDR2 sequences are KGHSH and LQKENI.

Ten or more counts support this clonotype. CDR3: CAWSDSGNNEQFF. DNA of the CDR3: TGTGCCTGGAGTGATAGCGGGAACAATGAGCAGTTCTTC. The chain joins TRBV30 to TRBJ2-1; TRBD2 aligns across 8 bases. CDR1 is GTSNPN and CDR2 is SVGIG in the germline V gene (reference sequence). The CDR3 consists of 13 residues. With V trimmed by 1 base and J by 5 bases, 1 base remained unmatched.